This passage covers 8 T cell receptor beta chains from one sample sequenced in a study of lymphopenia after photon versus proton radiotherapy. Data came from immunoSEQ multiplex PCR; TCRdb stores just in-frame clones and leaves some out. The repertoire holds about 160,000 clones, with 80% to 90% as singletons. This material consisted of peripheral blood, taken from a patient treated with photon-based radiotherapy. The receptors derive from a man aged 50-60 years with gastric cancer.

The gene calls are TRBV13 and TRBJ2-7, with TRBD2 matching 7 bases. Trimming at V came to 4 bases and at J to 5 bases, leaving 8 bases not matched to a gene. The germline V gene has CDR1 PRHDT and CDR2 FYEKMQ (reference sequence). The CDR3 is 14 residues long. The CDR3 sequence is CASSSLRESDEQYF. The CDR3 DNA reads TGTGCCAGCAGCTCCCTGCGGGAGTCAGACGAGCAGTACTTC.

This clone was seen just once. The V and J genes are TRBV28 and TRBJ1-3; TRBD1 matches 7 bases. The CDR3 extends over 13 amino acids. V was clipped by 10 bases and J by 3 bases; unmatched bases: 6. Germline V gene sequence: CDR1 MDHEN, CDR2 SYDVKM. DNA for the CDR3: TGTGCCACCGGAGGGGGCCTTGGAAACACCATATATTTT. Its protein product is CATGGGLGNTIYF.

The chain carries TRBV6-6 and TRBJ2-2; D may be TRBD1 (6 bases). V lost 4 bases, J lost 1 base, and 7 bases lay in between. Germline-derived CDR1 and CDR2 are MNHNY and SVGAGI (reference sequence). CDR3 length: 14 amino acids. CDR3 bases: TGTGCCAGCAGTTGGGGACAGAACACCGGGGAGCTGTTTTTT. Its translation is CASSWGQNTGELFF.

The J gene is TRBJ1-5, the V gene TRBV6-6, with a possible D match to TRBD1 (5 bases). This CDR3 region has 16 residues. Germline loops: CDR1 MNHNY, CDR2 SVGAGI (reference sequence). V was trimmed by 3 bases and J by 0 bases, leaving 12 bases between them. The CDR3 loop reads CASSYGASHSNQPQHF. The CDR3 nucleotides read TGTGCCAGCAGTTATGGGGCAAGTCATAGCAATCAGCCCCAGCATTTT.

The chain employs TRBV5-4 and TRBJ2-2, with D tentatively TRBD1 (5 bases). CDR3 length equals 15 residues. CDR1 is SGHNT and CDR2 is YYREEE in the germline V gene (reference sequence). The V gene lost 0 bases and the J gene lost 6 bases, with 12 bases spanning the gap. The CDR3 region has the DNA TGTGCCAGCAGCTTGGTACCAGGGTACCCCGGGGAGCTGTTTTTT. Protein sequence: CASSLVPGYPGELFF.

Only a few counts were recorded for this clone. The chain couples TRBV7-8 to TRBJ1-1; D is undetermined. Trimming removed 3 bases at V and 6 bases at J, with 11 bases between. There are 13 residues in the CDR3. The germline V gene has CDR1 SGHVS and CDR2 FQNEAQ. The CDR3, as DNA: TGTGCCAGCAGCTTCCGGGGTGTATCTGAAGCTTTCTTT. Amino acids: CASSFRGVSEAFF.

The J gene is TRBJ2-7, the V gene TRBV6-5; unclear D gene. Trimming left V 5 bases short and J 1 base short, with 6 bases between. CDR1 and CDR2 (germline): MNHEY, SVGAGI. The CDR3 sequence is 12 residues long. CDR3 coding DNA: TGTGCCAGCAGTCGAGGTTCCTACGAGCAGTACTTC. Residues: CASSRGSYEQYF.

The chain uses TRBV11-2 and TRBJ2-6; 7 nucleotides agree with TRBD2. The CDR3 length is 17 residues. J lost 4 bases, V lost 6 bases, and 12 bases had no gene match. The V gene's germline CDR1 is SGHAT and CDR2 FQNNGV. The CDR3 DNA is TGTGCCAGCAGGCCCCGGGACTATCGGTCCGGGGCCAACGTCCTGACTTTC. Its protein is CASRPRDYRSGANVLTF.